One and the same sample provided the 20 T cell receptor beta chains below, sequenced in a study of blood T cell repertoires in COVID-19. Generated by immunoSEQ multiplex PCR, the TCRdb table keeps only in-frame clones and is missing some. Found here are about 190,000 clones, 70% to 80% of them singletons; the top ten hold roughly 12%. Material: peripheral blood. The receptor source for this set is a woman aged 45 to 65 with acute or convalescent COVID-19.

The V gene is TRBV28, the J gene TRBJ2-3; maybe TRBD2 (7 bases). Per the germline V gene, CDR1 is MDHEN and CDR2 is SYDVKM. CDR3 length: 14 amino acids. V was shortened by 10 bases and J by 8 bases, with 22 bases between the two germline ends. The CDR3 DNA follows: TGTGCCATCAGGAGGGGGGGGGCGATGGTTACGCAGTATTTT. This sequence encodes CAIRRGGAMVTQYF.

Written as DNA, the CDR3 is TGTGCCAGCAGGACAGGGTCCGGGGAGCTGTTTTTT. Encoded protein: CASRTGSGELFF. The chain has TRBV27 and TRBJ2-2, with 7 nucleotides matching TRBD1. The CDR3 totals 12 residues. Germline loops: CDR1 MNHEY, CDR2 SMNVEV (reference sequence). J lost 6 bases, V lost 6 bases, and 1 base had no gene match.

The CDR3 here is CASSLAGLAGGPYEQYF. DNA of the CDR3: TGTGCCAGCAGCTTAGCGGGACTAGCGGGAGGGCCGTACGAGCAGTACTTC. This chain joins TRBV7-9 and TRBJ2-7; 16 bases match TRBD2. The V segment lost 0 bases and the J segment 4 bases; nucleotides outside the gene matches: 3. This CDR3 spans 17 amino acids. Germline loops: CDR1 SEHNR, CDR2 FQNEAQ (reference sequence).

The rearrangement links TRBV27 to TRBJ1-4; D not resolved. Per germline, CDR1 MNHEY and CDR2 SMNVEV (reference sequence). The V gene lost 6 bases and the J gene lost 4 bases, with 12 bases spanning the gap. CDR3 length: 14 amino acids. The CDR3 DNA follows: TGTGCCAGCAGCCGTCTAAGTGGTAATGAAAAACTGTTTTTT. This encodes CASSRLSGNEKLFF. Looking up the rest from reference TRBV27 and TRBJ1-4 gives the full variable domain: EAQVTQNPRYLITVTGKKLTVTCSQNMNHEYMSWYRQDPGLGLRQIYYSMNVEVTDKGDVPEGYKVSRKEKRNFPLILESPSPNQTSLYFCASSRLSGNEKLFFGSGTQLSVL.

This rearrangement joins TRBV28 to TRBJ2-7; the match to TRBD1 covers 7 bases. This CDR3 is 15 amino acids long. The ends lost 7 bases at V and 0 bases at J; junction bases unmatched: 9. Germline V lookup: CDR1 MDHEN, CDR2 SYDVKM. CDR3 loop: CASKVRGRASYEQYF. The DNA of the CDR3 is TGTGCCAGCAAAGTTAGGGGGCGAGCCTCCTACGAGCAGTACTTC.

The chain carries TRBV30 and TRBJ1-1; 8 positions match TRBD1. J gave up 4 bases and V 4 bases, and 5 bases lay outside the gene matches. The CDR3 loop spans 13 amino acids. CDR1 is GTSNPN and CDR2 is SVGIG in the germline V gene (reference sequence). DNA for the CDR3: TGTGCCTGGACCCTAGACAGGGGCACTGAAGCTTTCTTT. This sequence encodes CAWTLDRGTEAFF.

This clone was counted between two and nine times. This chain connects TRBV27 to TRBJ2-1, with 13 positions matching TRBD2. After removal of 3 bases from V and 2 bases from J, the junction contained 4 bases not matched to a gene. Germline CDR1 reads MNHEY; CDR2 reads SMNVEV (reference sequence). The CDR3 covers 17 residues. CDR3 in amino acids: CASSFRLAGGAYNEQFF. DNA for the CDR3: TGTGCCAGCAGTTTCCGACTAGCGGGGGGAGCCTACAATGAGCAGTTCTTC.

CDR3 sequence (DNA): TGTGCCAGCAGCTCCCGGTCCTACAATGAGCAGTTCTTC. Amino acid sequence: CASSSRSYNEQFF. V usage is TRBV11-3 and J usage is TRBJ2-1; D gene ambiguous. The CDR3 has 13 amino acids. Germline assignment: CDR1 SGHNT and CDR2 YENEEA. V lost 4 bases to trimming and J lost 1 base, with 5 bases between them.

The chain is built from TRBV5-6 and TRBJ2-7; 8 bases align to TRBD1. CDR1 is SGHDT, CDR2 YYEEEE, per germline. V lost 6 bases, J lost 3 bases, and 8 bases stayed unmatched. The CDR3 loop spans 14 amino acids. CDR3 loop: CASTFGRGHYEQYF. In DNA, the CDR3 is TGTGCCAGCACCTTCGGCAGGGGGCACTACGAGCAGTACTTC.

A remark on this clone: A read error may produce the germline difference seen at one junction end. The rearrangement joins TRBV19 to TRBJ1-6; D call uncertain. CDR1 is LNHDA and CDR2 is SQIVND in the germline V gene (reference sequence). This CDR3 comprises 14 residues. Here the CDR3 DNA reads TGTGCCAGTAGTAGAGATTTTTCTAATTCTCCCCTCCACTTT. Protein sequence: CASSRDFSNSPLHF.

The chain recombines TRBV4-2 with TRBJ1-6, with D possibly TRBD1 on 5 matching bases. CDR1 is LGHNA and CDR2 is YNFKEQ in the germline V gene. The V end lost 1 base, the J end lost 2 bases, and 12 bases lay between the germline ends. This CDR3 region has 17 residues. The CDR3 loop reads CASSQASGTAYNSPLHF. DNA for the CDR3: TGTGCCAGCAGCCAAGCCTCGGGGACTGCCTATAATTCACCCCTCCACTTT.

V is TRBV2 and J is TRBJ1-4; no clear D gene. V was cut by 5 bases and J by 4 bases, with 11 bases left in between. In germline, CDR1 is SNHLY, CDR2 FYNNEI. The CDR3 loop spans 14 amino acids. The CDR3 nucleotides are TGTGCCAGCAGTACCAGGATCTATAATGAAAAACTGTTTTTT. It specifies CASSTRIYNEKLFF.

V usage is TRBV7-2 and J usage is TRBJ1-3; D is perhaps TRBD1 (6 bases). The germline gives CDR1 SGHTA, CDR2 FQGNSA. Trimming left V 5 bases short and J 5 bases short, with 16 bases between. This CDR3 has 15 residues. DNA for the CDR3: TGTGCCAGCAGCCCGGACAGAGGATCTCGAAACACCATATATTTT. Protein sequence: CASSPDRGSRNTIYF. Together with reference TRBV7-2 and TRBJ1-3, the CDR3 gives the full variable domain: GAGVSQSPSNKVTEKGKDVELRCDPISGHTALYWYRQSLGQGLEFLIYFQGNSAPDKSGLPSDRFSAERTGGSVSTLTIQRTQQEDSAVYLCASSPDRGSRNTIYFGEGSWLTVV.

The rearrangement links TRBV19 to TRBJ2-5; the match to TRBD2 covers 9 bases. In germline, CDR1 is LNHDA, CDR2 SQIVND (reference sequence). After removal of 1 base from V and 5 bases from J, the junction contained 11 bases not matched to a gene. The CDR3 is 17 residues long. The CDR3 sequence is CASSIAVAGDGRETQYF. The CDR3 nucleotides are TGTGCCAGTAGTATAGCTGTAGCGGGAGATGGTAGGGAGACCCAGTACTTC.

This chain links TRBV7-9 with TRBJ1-1, with D uncertain. Germline lookup yields CDR1 SEHNR and CDR2 FQNEAQ (reference sequence). Deletions cut 2 bases from V and 3 bases from J, with 7 bases between. This CDR3 region has 13 residues. The CDR3 bases are TGTGCCAGCAGCTTATCTATGTACACTGAAGCTTTCTTT. Translating it yields CASSLSMYTEAFF. Full variable domain (missing parts from reference TRBV7-9 and TRBJ1-1): DTGVSQNPRHKITKRGQNVTFRCDPISEHNRLYWYRQTLGQGPEFLTYFQNEAQLEKSRLLSDRFSAERPKGSFSTLEIQRTEQGDSAMYLCASSLSMYTEAFFGQGTRLTVV.

This chain connects TRBV19 to TRBJ2-3; 13 nucleotides align to TRBD2. The ends lost 5 bases at V and 4 bases at J; junction bases unmatched: 9. CDR1 and CDR2 (germline): LNHDA, SQIVND (reference sequence). The CDR3 extends over 17 amino acids. CDR3 protein: CASSSGLAGAGADTQYF. In DNA, the CDR3 is TGTGCCAGTAGTTCCGGACTAGCGGGGGCCGGCGCAGATACGCAGTATTTT.

This clone was seen only a few times. This chain connects TRBV7-2 to TRBJ1-4; D is uncertain. This CDR3 is 13 amino acids long. Germline V lookup: CDR1 SGHTA, CDR2 FQGNSA. V lost 1 base and J 5 bases, leaving 5 bases between the germline ends. CDR3 coding DNA: TGTGCCAGCAGCTTAGACAGAAATGAAAAACTGTTTTTT. Protein: CASSLDRNEKLFF.

The chain carries TRBV28 and TRBJ1-6; D unresolved. The V gene lost 1 base and the J gene lost 7 bases, with 8 bases spanning the gap. This CDR3 is 14 amino acids long. Germline CDR1 is MDHEN and CDR2 is SYDVKM. The CDR3 is CASSLFSGNSPLHF. The CDR3 DNA is TGTGCCAGCAGTTTATTCTCGGGGAATTCACCCCTCCACTTT.

The chain has TRBV2 and TRBJ1-3; no definite D call. V was trimmed by 2 bases and J by 2 bases, leaving 13 bases between them. The CDR3 is made up of 16 amino acids. Germline loops: CDR1 SNHLY, CDR2 FYNNEI. The CDR3 DNA follows: TGTGCCAGCAGTGAATACTCGGGGTTCACTGGAAACACCATATATTTT. This gives the protein CASSEYSGFTGNTIYF. Looking up the rest from reference TRBV2 and TRBJ1-3 gives the full variable domain: EPEVTQTPSHQVTQMGQEVILRCVPISNHLYFYWYRQILGQKVEFLVSFYNNEISEKSEIFDDQFSVERPDGSNFTLKIRSTKLEDSAMYFCASSEYSGFTGNTIYFGEGSWLTVV.

This clone was counted between two and nine times. This chain uses TRBV29-1 with TRBJ1-1; 7 bases align to TRBD1. Germline V gene sequence: CDR1 SQVTM, CDR2 ANQGSEA. This CDR3 region has 15 residues. The ends lost 3 bases at V and 0 bases at J; junction bases unmatched: 7. The CDR3 sequence: CSVEGLTGLNTEAFF. As DNA, the CDR3 is TGCAGCGTTGAGGGATTGACAGGGCTGAACACTGAAGCTTTCTTT.